Below, one T cell receptor (beta chain) is given with its context. The data originate from a study of cytomegalovirus exposure and HLA in healthy donors. The CDR3 runs 13 residues. V lost 10 bases, J lost 6 bases, and 16 bases lay in between. Germline V gene sequence: CDR1 MNHNY, CDR2 SVGAGI (reference sequence). Vbeta (60) and Jbeta (13) primers were used in the PCR. The data were produced by immunoSEQ multiplex PCR, yet TCRdb's version contains in-frame clones alone and is incomplete. The sample lists tens of thousands of clones, approximately 81% seen once, with 0.95% to 1.5% in the top ten. This receptor was taken from a girl aged 2 to 9 in good health and CMV-seropositive. This chain connects TRBV6-6 to TRBJ1-5; the D gene is possibly TRBD1 (6 bases). The sample consisted of PBMCs. The CDR3 DNA reads TGTGCCACCCTTTCAGGGGTGGGTCAGCCCCAGCATTTT. It specifies CATLSGVGQPQHF.